The rows below give T cell receptor beta chains drawn from one sample of a study of beta chain features in type 1 diabetes. Some clones are missing from TCRdb's copy, which holds only in-frame ones; the method was immunoSEQ multiplex PCR. The sample has more than 250,000 clones, about a fifth seen once. Sequencing used naive CD4+ T cells from blood. Receptors were obtained from a woman aged 40 to 55 with type 1 diabetes. CDR3s include the opening cysteine and the closing phenylalanine or tryptophan. A D gene is named only where the DNA matches it firmly. Clone size is not always given. Where it is, it says once, few, many or a class for expanded clones.

d_call	v_call	clone_size	j_call	cdr3_nt	cdr3_aa
-	TRBV4-2	-	TRBJ1-6	TGTGCCAGCAGCCAGGTGGCAGGTATTGATTCACCCCTCCACTTT	CASSQVAGIDSPLHF
-	TRBV21-1	-	TRBJ1-2	TGTGCCAGCAGCAAAACAGGGTATGGCTACACCTTC	CASSKTGYGYTF
-	TRBV6-5	few	TRBJ2-2	TGTGCCAGCAGTTACTCAGGGGAAACCGGGGAGCTGTTTTTT	CASSYSGETGELFF
-	TRBV6-5	-	TRBJ1-1	TGTGCCAGCAGTTACATGGGGGCGGCCACTGAAGCTTTCTTT	CASSYMGAATEAFF
TRBD1	TRBV9	-	TRBJ2-5	TGTGCCAGCAGCGTAGCCCTGGGACAGGGGCAAGAGACCCAGTACTTC	CASSVALGQGQETQYF
-	TRBV28	-	TRBJ1-2	TGTGCCAGCAACCTCCCGGGACAACCGAACTATGGCTACACCTTC	CASNLPGQPNYGYTF
-	TRBV9	-	TRBJ1-3	TGTGCCAGCAGCGTAGATTATCAAGGGGTTGGAAACACCATATATTTT	CASSVDYQGVGNTIYF
-	TRBV20-1	-	TRBJ2-5	TGCAGTGCTAGAGATAAAGAGACCCAGTACTTC	CSARDKETQYF
TRBD1	TRBV30	-	TRBJ1-2	TGTGCCTGGAGTAAGGGGGCCAACTATGGCTACACCTTC	CAWSKGANYGYTF
-	TRBV10-3	few	TRBJ2-7	TGTGCCATCAGTGAGATCAGGGCCTCCTACGAGCAGTACTTC	CAISEIRASYEQYF
-	TRBV18	-	TRBJ1-1	TGTGCCAGCTCTCCGGGGGGGGACACTGAAGCTTTCTTT	CASSPGGDTEAFF
TRBD1	TRBV28	-	TRBJ2-1	TGTGCCAGCACTCCGGGACAGCTATCCTACAATGAGCAGTTCTTC	CASTPGQLSYNEQFF
-	TRBV20-1	-	TRBJ1-2	TGCAGTGCTACCCTCTATGGCTACACCTTC	CSATLYGYTF
-	TRBV5-1	few	TRBJ1-2	TGCGCCAGCAGCACACAGGTCCTCTATGGCTACACCTTC	CASSTQVLYGYTF
TRBD2	TRBV29-1	-	TRBJ2-7	TGCAGCATAGGGACTAGCGTCGCCTACGAGCAGTACTTC	CSIGTSVAYEQYF
TRBD2	TRBV30	-	TRBJ2-2	TGTGCCTGGCTCGGGGCGGGAGCCAACACCGGGGAGCTGTTTTTT	CAWLGAGANTGELFF
TRBD1	TRBV19	few	TRBJ2-3	TGTGCCAGTATTCGGACAGGGGACAGCAGCACAGATACGCAGTATTTT	CASIRTGDSSTDTQYF
-	TRBV18	-	TRBJ2-7	TGTGCCAGCTCACAGCTGCAAAGCTACGAGCAGTACTTC	CASSQLQSYEQYF
-	TRBV28	once	TRBJ2-7	TGTGCCAGCACTACAGTGGTAGGGGGCTCCTACGAGCAGTACTTC	CASTTVVGGSYEQYF
-	TRBV29-1	few	TRBJ1-2	TGCAGCGTTGACGGTGGCTACACCTTC	CSVDGGYTF
TRBD1	TRBV28	-	TRBJ1-6	TGTGCCAGCAGTCCTAGGGACAGGGGGCAATCACCCCTCCACTTT	CASSPRDRGQSPLHF
-	TRBV9	few	TRBJ1-1	TGTGCCAGCAGCCCCCAGGGGCGCACTGAAGCTTTCTTT	CASSPQGRTEAFF
-	TRBV5-1	-	TRBJ2-7	TGCGCCAGCAGCTCAGGACTCGTTGGGAGGAGGGAGCAGTACTTC	CASSSGLVGRREQYF
TRBD2	TRBV11-2	-	TRBJ2-3	TGTGCCAGCAGCCCTCTAAGGGCTGCTAGCGGGTTCACAGATACGCAGTATTTT	CASSPLRAASGFTDTQYF
TRBD1	TRBV19	-	TRBJ1-4	TGTGCCAGTAGTATAGACTACACCGACAGGGGAGGAGAAGAAAAACTGTTTTTT	CASSIDYTDRGGEEKLFF
TRBD1	TRBV18	few	TRBJ2-3	TGTGCCAGCTCACCGACGCAGGGGGCGGGAGATACGCAGTATTTT	CASSPTQGAGDTQYF
TRBD1	TRBV7-9	few	TRBJ1-4	TGTGCCAGCAGCGGACAGGGTGATGAAAAACTGTTTTTT	CASSGQGDEKLFF
-	TRBV30	few	TRBJ1-5	TGTGCCTGGAGTCCAGACCAGGGGAATCAGCCCCAGCATTTT	CAWSPDQGNQPQHF
TRBD1	TRBV28	-	TRBJ2-7	TGTGCCAGCAGTCCCTCATGGGACAGGGGAATGCTCGAGCAGTACTTC	CASSPSWDRGMLEQYF
-	TRBV12-5	few	TRBJ2-3	TGTGCTAGTGTCCCCGACAGGCTAAGCACAGATACGCAGTATTTT	CASVPDRLSTDTQYF
-	TRBV18	-	TRBJ1-1	TGTGCCAGCTTTACAGAGATGAACACTGAAGCTTTCTTT	CASFTEMNTEAFF
-	TRBV18	-	TRBJ2-7	TGTGCCAGCTCACCACACCCCCCGGGGATGAGCTCCTACGAGCAGTACTTC	CASSPHPPGMSSYEQYF
TRBD2	TRBV6-6	-	TRBJ2-3	TGTGCCAGCAGGATGTTAGCGGGAGGGCCCCCAGATACGCAGTATTTT	CASRMLAGGPPDTQYF
-	TRBV5-4	-	TRBJ2-3	TGTGCCAGCAGCTTGGGGCCAGGCACAGATACGCAGTATTTT	CASSLGPGTDTQYF
-	TRBV4-3	-	TRBJ1-2	TGCGCCAGCAGCCAAGATGGGGGGGATGGCTACACCTTC	CASSQDGGDGYTF
TRBD1	TRBV5-1	-	TRBJ1-2	TGCGCCAGCAGCCCCGGACAGGGCGCGTTTGGCTACACCTTC	CASSPGQGAFGYTF
-	TRBV7-9	-	TRBJ1-2	TGTGCCGTACACGGGGATGGCTACACCTTC	CAVHGDGYTF
-	TRBV28	-	TRBJ1-2	TGTGCCAGCGGAGGCGGACCTAACTATGGCTACACCTTC	CASGGGPNYGYTF
-	TRBV7-9	few	TRBJ2-1	TGTGCCAGCAGCTTAGGGACAGCCTACAATGAGCAGTTCTTC	CASSLGTAYNEQFF
-	TRBV28	-	TRBJ2-7	TGTGCCAGCAGCCCCCCGGGACACAATTACGAGCAGTACTTC	CASSPPGHNYEQYF
-	TRBV28	-	TRBJ1-2	TGTGCCAGCAGCCCAGCGGCAGTCTATGGCTACACCTTC	CASSPAAVYGYTF
-	TRBV5-1	few	TRBJ2-5	TGCGCCAGCAGCTCTGGTCCCGGAGAGACCCAGTACTTC	CASSSGPGETQYF
TRBD2	TRBV11-3	few	TRBJ2-1	TGTGCCAGCAGCTTAGAGGGGACTAGCGGTTACAATGAGCAGTTCTTC	CASSLEGTSGYNEQFF
-	TRBV7-2	-	TRBJ2-1	TGTGCCAGCAGCCACAGGGAACAGTTCTTC	CASSHREQFF
TRBD1	TRBV2	-	TRBJ2-7	TGTGCCAGCGAGGACAGGGGGAGCGAGCAGTACTTC	CASEDRGSEQYF
TRBD1	TRBV4-1	few	TRBJ1-3	TGCGCCAGCAGCCCCAGGGGGCTACCTGGAAACACCATATATTTT	CASSPRGLPGNTIYF